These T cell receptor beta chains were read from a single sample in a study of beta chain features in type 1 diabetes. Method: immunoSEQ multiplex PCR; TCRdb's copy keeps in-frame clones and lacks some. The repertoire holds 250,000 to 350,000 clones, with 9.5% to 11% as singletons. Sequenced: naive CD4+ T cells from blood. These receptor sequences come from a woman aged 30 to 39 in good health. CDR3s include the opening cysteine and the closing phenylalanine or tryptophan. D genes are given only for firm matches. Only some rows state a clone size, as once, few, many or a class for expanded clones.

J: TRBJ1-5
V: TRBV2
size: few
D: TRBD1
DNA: TGTGCCAGCAGGGGGGACAGGGTTAGCAATCAGCCCCAGCATTTT
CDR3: CASRGDRVSNQPQHF

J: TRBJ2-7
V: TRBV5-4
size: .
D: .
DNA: TGTGCCAGCAGCTATGATAGGGACTTGAGCTCCTACGAGCAGTACTTC
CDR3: CASSYDRDLSSYEQYF

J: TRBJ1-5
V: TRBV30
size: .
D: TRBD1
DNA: TGTGCCTGGAGTTCGTCTAGACAGGGGGTTTGGGAAAATCAGCCCCAGCATTTT
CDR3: CAWSSSRQGVWENQPQHF

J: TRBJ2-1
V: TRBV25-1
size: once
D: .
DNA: TGTGCCAGCAGTGAGACAGGAGCCTCCTACAATGAGCAGTTCTTC
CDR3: CASSETGASYNEQFF

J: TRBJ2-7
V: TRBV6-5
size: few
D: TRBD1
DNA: TGTGCCAGCAGATCCGGGACAGGGAGCCCCTACGAGCAGTACTTC
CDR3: CASRSGTGSPYEQYF

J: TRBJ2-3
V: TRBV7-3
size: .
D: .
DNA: TGTGCCAGCAGCTTGGGGCCGACTAGTGGGACAGATACGCAGTATTTT
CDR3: CASSLGPTSGTDTQYF

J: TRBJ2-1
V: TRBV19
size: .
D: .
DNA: TGTGCCAGTAGTATAGGGCTAGCGAGGAATGAGCAGTTCTTC
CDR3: CASSIGLARNEQFF

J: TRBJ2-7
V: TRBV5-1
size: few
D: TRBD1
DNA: TGCGCCAGCAGCTCCTTACAGGGGGCGTTCTACGAGCAGTACTTC
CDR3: CASSSLQGAFYEQYF

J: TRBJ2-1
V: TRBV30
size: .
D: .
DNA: TGTGCCGCGTATGCGAATAACAATGAGCAGTTCTTC
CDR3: CAAYANNNEQFF

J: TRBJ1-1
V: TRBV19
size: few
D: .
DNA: TGTGCCAGTAGGAAACTGACGGACATGAACACTGAAGCTTTCTTT
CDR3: CASRKLTDMNTEAFF

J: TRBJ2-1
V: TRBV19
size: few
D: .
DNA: TGTGCCAGTAGTATCGGGAGTGAGCAGTTCTTC
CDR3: CASSIGSEQFF

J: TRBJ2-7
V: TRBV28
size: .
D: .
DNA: TGTGCCAGCAGTGCCCCGAAGAGGGACGAGCAGTACTTC
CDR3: CASSAPKRDEQYF

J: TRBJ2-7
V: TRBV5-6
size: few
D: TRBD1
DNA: TGTGCCAGCAGCTCGAGGACAGGGGGCTACGAGCAGTACTTC
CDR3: CASSSRTGGYEQYF

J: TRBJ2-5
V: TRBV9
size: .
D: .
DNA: TGTGCCAGCAGCGCGGGACTGGAAGAGACCCAGTACTTC
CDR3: CASSAGLEETQYF

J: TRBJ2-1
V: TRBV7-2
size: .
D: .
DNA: TGTGCCAGCAGCTTAGAGGGACTGGAAGTAGTAGAGCAGTTCTTC
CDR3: CASSLEGLEVVEQFF

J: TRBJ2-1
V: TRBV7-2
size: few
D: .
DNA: TGTGCCAGCCTAACTTGGACAGAAGACAATGAGCAGTTCTTC
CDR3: CASLTWTEDNEQFF

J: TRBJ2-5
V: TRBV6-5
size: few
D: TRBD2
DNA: TGTGCCAGCAGTACCGGACTAGCTGCTACCCAGTACTTC
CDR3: CASSTGLAATQYF

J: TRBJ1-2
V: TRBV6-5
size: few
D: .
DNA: TGTGCCAGCAGTTACTCAGGGGGCTATGGCTACACCTTC
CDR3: CASSYSGGYGYTF

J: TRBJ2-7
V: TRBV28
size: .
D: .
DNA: TGTGCCAGCAGTTTAGGGACTGGGCCCCAGTGGAACGAGCAGTACTTC
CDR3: CASSLGTGPQWNEQYF

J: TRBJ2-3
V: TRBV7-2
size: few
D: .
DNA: TGTGCCAGCAGCCTATACACAGATACGCAGTATTTT
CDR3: CASSLYTDTQYF

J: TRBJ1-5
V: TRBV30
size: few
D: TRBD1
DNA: TGTGCCTGGAGTCAGGGACAGGGGGCACGGCAGCCCCAGCATTTT
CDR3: CAWSQGQGARQPQHF

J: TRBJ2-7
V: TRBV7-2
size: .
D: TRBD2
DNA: TGTGCCAGCAGCTTAGAGGGACTAGCGGCCTACGAGCAGTACTTC
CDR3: CASSLEGLAAYEQYF

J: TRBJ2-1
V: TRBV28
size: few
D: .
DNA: TGTGCCAGCATTCCTGGGGGCCCTAGATGGGCGTTCTTC
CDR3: CASIPGGPRWAFF

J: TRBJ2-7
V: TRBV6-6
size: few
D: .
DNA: TGTGCCAGCAGTTACAGCGGGTTCAACGAGCAGTACTTC
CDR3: CASSYSGFNEQYF

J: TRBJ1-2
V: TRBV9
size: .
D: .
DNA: TGTGCCAGCAGCCCTCGGGGGAGCCCATATGGCTACACCTTC
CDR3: CASSPRGSPYGYTF

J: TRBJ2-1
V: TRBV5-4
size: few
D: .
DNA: TGTGCCAGCAGCCCCACTACTGACTATGAGCAGTTCTTC
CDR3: CASSPTTDYEQFF

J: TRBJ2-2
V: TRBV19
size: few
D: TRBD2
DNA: TGTGCCAGTAGTCGACTAGCGGGAGACACCGGGGAGCTGTTTTTT
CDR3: CASSRLAGDTGELFF

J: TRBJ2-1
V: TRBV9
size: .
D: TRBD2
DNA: TGTGCCAGCAGCGTAGCGGGAGGGACTAGCGGTTACAATGAGCAGTTCTTC
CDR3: CASSVAGGTSGYNEQFF

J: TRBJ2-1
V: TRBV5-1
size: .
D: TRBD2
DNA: TGCGCCAGCTGTCCAGCGGGAGGGTACAATGAGCAGTTCTTC
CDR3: CASCPAGGYNEQFF

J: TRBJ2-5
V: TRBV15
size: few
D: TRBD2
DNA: TGTGCCACCAGCGTAGGGACTAGCGGGAGTGGGGAACAAGAGACCCAGTACTTC
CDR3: CATSVGTSGSGEQETQYF

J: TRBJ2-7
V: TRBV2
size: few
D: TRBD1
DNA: TGTGCCAGCAGTCACAAACAGGGGGCTCCCCAGTACTTC
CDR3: CASSHKQGAPQYF

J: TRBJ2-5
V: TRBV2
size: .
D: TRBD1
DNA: TGTGCCAGCAGGAGGGAGACAGGGGGTGAGACCCAGTACTTC
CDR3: CASRRETGGETQYF

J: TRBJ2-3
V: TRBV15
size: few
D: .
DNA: TGTGCCACCAGCCGAAGGGTAACAGGATCTAGCACAGATACGCAGTATTTT
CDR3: CATSRRVTGSSTDTQYF

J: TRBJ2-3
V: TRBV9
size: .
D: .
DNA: TGTGCCAGCAGCGTATACCGTGGAGAGGGGGGCACAGATACGCAGTATTTT
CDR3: CASSVYRGEGGTDTQYF

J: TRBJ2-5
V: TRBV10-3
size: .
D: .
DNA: TGTGCCATCGGCGGGAATGGGGAGACCCAGTACTTC
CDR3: CAIGGNGETQYF

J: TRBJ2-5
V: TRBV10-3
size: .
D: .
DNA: TGTGCCATCAGTGAGTCGGGCAGTGCCGCGACCCAGTACTTC
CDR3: CAISESGSAATQYF

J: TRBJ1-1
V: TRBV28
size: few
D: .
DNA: TGTGCCAGTAGACTACCGGAGGAAGCTTTCTTT
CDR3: CASRLPEEAFF

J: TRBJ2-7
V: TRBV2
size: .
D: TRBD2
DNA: TGTGCCAGCAGGCCGGGACTAGCGTCCTACGAGCAGTACTTC
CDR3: CASRPGLASYEQYF

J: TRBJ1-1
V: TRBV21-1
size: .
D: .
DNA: TGTGCCAGCAGCAACCTACAGGGCTTGGGGACTGAAGCTTTCTTT
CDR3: CASSNLQGLGTEAFF

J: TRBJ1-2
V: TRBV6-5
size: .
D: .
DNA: TGTGCCAGCAGTTACTCGGCGGGCTACTATGGCTACACCTTC
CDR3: CASSYSAGYYGYTF

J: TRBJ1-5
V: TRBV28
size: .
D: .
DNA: TGTGCCAGCAGGGGAGGGGGGCGAAGTCTTCAGCCCCAGCATTTT
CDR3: CASRGGGRSLQPQHF

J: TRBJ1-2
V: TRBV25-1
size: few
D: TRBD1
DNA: TGTGCCAGCAGTGAACAGGGGGACTATGGCTACACCTTC
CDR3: CASSEQGDYGYTF